This TCR beta chain comes out of a study of CD8 T cells in ankylosing spondylitis. Study-level points and caveats: A motif of 8 or 9 highly homologous TCR beta variants was seen as apparently characteristic of ankylosing spondylitis blood.

Libraries of TCR beta came from quantitative 5'-RACE with molecular barcodes. TCRdb itself ran the 5' RACE reads through MiXCR, one entry per CDR3 protein. The table includes around 770,000 distinct CDR3 sequences, about 20% detected once. As to this clonotype: Its specificity is not known.

Germline V gives CDR1 SGHRS, CDR2 YFSETQ. This CDR3 comprises 15 residues. Trimming took off 4 bases at V and 2 bases at J, with 14 bases between the two ends. The V call is TRBV5-1, the J call TRBJ2-3, with unresolved D. The clonotype comes from a male donor with ankylosing spondylitis. Sequencing used blood, either unsorted or a sorted T cell fraction (not recorded which). The CDR3 protein is CASSPASWLTDTQYF. The CDR3 DNA is TGCGCCAGCAGCCCGGCGAGCTGGCTCACAGATACGCAGTATTTT.